This T cell receptor beta chain was identified during a study of spatial heterogeneity in lung cancer. About the study: The study sequenced follow-up PBMC samples when they were available, at a median of around 2 years after resection. More beta-chain than alpha-chain sequences were consistently detected.

Overall study results and limits: Expanded tumor TCRs that were ubiquitous appeared in blood more at resection than follow-up.

This clonotype was detected a few times. What it binds is unknown. Time point indicated: blood at routine non-recurrence follow-up after resection. Unsorted samples of tumor, nontumor lung or frozen PBMC had their whole RNA sequenced. MiXCR, run by TCRdb on the 5' RACE reads, gives a single entry per CDR3 protein. The sample consists of about 23,000 distinct CDR3 sequences, about a tenth of them appearing once. V gave up 0 bases and J gave up 4 bases, with 14 bases separating them. Germline V gives CDR1 SGHRS, CDR2 YFSETQ. The length of the CDR3 is 16 residues. This TCR was recovered from a male donor with early-stage non-small cell lung cancer. The sample was PBMCs, taken at follow-up. V gene TRBV5-1 combines with J gene TRBJ2-1; D ambiguous. For the CDR3, the DNA is TGCGCCAGCAGCTTGGGGGCCGGGCTTGAATACAATGAGCAGTTCTTC. Translating it yields CASSLGAGLEYNEQFF.